The T cell receptor (beta chain) described here comes from a study of OX40 agonist ivuxolimab in advanced cancers. Clones were sequenced by immunoSEQ multiplex PCR, and TCRdb holds only the in-frame ones, with some missing. Among 20,000 to 25,000 clones listed, 80% to 90% were seen once. Germline V gene sequence: CDR1 MNHNY, CDR2 SVGAGI (reference sequence). The CDR3 is made up of 14 amino acids. With 7 bases clipped from V and 4 bases from J, the junction kept 9 bases outside the gene matches. This sequence joins TRBV6-6 and TRBJ1-2; 7 nucleotides agree with TRBD1. Specimen: CD4+ or CD8+ T cells sorted from blood, collected in a trial of the OX40 agonist ivuxolimab. This clonotype originated in an adult with an advanced solid tumor such as melanoma, head and neck, liver or kidney cancer. CDR3 residues: CASNTQGGGYGYTF. The CDR3 DNA is TGTGCCAGCAATACGCAGGGGGGAGGCTATGGCTACACCTTC.